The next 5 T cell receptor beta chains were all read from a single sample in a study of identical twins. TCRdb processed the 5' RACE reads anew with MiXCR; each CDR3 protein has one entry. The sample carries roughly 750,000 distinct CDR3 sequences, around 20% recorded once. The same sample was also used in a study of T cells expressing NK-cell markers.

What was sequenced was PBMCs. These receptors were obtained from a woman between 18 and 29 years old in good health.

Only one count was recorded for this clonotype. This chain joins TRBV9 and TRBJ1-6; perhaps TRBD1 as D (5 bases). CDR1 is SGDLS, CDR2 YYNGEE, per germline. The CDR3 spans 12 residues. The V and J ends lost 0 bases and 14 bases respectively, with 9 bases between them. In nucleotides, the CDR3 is TGTGCCAGCAGCGTAGAAGGGACGTCCCTCCACTTT. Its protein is CASSVEGTSLHF. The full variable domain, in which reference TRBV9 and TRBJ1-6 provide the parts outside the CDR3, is DSGVTQTPKHLITATGQRVTLRCSPRSGDLSVYWYQQSLDQGLQFLIQYYNGEERAKGNILERFSAQQFPDLHSELNLSSLELGDSALYFCASSVEGTSLHFGNGTRLTVT.

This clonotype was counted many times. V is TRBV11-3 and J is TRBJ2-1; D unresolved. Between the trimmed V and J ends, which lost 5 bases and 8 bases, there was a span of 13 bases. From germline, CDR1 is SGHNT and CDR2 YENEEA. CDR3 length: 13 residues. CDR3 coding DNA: TGTGCCAGCAGCCCCGAGTTTTCCGATGAGCAGTTCTTC. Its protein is CASSPEFSDEQFF.

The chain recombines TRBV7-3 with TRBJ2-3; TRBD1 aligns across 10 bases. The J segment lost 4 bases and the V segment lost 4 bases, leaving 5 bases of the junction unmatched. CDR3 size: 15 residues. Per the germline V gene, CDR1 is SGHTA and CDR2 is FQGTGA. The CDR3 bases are TGTGCCAGCAGCTCACGGGACAGGGGTTCAGATACGCAGTATTTT. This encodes CASSSRDRGSDTQYF.

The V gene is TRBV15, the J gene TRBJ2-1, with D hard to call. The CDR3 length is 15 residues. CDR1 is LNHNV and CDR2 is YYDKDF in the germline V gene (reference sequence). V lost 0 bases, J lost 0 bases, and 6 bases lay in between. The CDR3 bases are TGTGCCACCAGCAGAGATCAGAGCTCCTACAATGAGCAGTTCTTC. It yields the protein CATSRDQSSYNEQFF.

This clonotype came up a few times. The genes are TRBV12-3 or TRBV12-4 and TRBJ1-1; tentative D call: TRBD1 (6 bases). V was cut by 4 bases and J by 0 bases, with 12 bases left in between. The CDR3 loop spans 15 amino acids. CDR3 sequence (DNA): TGTGCCAGCAGTTCACCGGACAGTCTGAACACTGAAGCTTTCTTT. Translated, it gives CASSSPDSLNTEAFF.